This TCR beta chain was identified in a study of beta chain features in type 1 diabetes. General observations from the study: It was among patients, rather than healthy donors, that naive, central memory and Treg TCRB repertoires appeared more similar. cDNA-based reads could over-represent cells with high TCR expression. There were fewer insertions and more deletions at the VDJ junctions of type 1 diabetes patients. Researchers report that Type 1 diabetes patients had moderately but significantly shorter TCRB CDR3s across all four CD4+ subsets.

Trimming cost V 6 bases and J 5 bases, with 11 bases left between them. Germline V gene sequence: CDR1 MNHNY, CDR2 SVGAGI (reference sequence). CDR3 length equals 14 residues. Note on this clone: The antigen is undetermined.

Expressed TCRB transcripts got sequenced, as all isolated RNA was reverse transcribed. For naive, central memory and regulatory T cell samples, reads averaged around 3.5 million. Clones were sequenced by immunoSEQ multiplex PCR, and TCRdb holds only the in-frame ones, with some missing. The sample includes about 700,000 clones, roughly 13% seen only once; the top ten take 0.02% to 0.025%. This receptor was taken from a man aged 18 to 30 with type 1 diabetes. The sequencing sample was made of naive CD4+ T cells from blood. The chain combines TRBV6-6 with TRBJ1-6, with D hard to call. This CDR3 is CASRDPTDNSPLHF. For the CDR3, the DNA is TGTGCCAGCAGGGACCCCACTGATAATTCACCCCTCCACTTT.